This T cell receptor (beta chain) was profiled in a study of blood T cell repertoires in COVID-19. This CDR3 is 21 amino acids long. J gave up 5 bases and V 1 base, and 16 bases lay outside the gene matches. CDR1 is LGHDT, CDR2 YNNKEL, per germline (reference sequence). Per the study methods: Nucleated cell counts were estimated from reference gene primer amplification. Profiled with immunoSEQ multiplex PCR; TCRdb holds only in-frame clones, not every one. V and J calls plus clone size are reproduced from that table; the DNA served to infer D and trimming. The table has around 100,000 clones, roughly 88% seen once; the top ten hold about 5.3%.

The sequence was collected from a human donor in a cohort sampled during active COVID-19. Material for sequencing was peripheral blood. The J gene is TRBJ2-1, the V gene TRBV3-1 (or the pseudogene TRBV3-2); 14 bases line up with TRBD2. The CDR3, as DNA: TGTGCCAGCAGCCAAGCTCCGTGGGGACTAGCGGGAGCCCCCGGGGACAATGAGCAGTTCTTC. Translated, it gives CASSQAPWGLAGAPGDNEQFF.